These 5 T cell receptor beta chains were sequenced from one sample in a study of blood T cell repertoires in COVID-19. The repertoire was sequenced with immunoSEQ multiplex PCR; TCRdb's copy has only in-frame clones and lacks some. The sample shows 150,000 to 200,000 clones, around nine tenths of them seen only once. The sample was peripheral blood. These TCRs come from a man aged 35 to 55 with active or convalescent COVID-19.

This clone showed up just once. J is TRBJ2-7 and V is TRBV19; 7 bases fit TRBD2. Germline CDR1 LNHDA, CDR2 SQIVND (reference sequence). The trim removed 2 bases at V and 4 bases at J, leaving 5 bases unmatched. The CDR3 length is 14 residues. CDR3 sequence: CASSISAGWYEQYF. In nucleotides, the CDR3 is TGTGCCAGTAGTATATCAGCGGGATGGTACGAGCAGTACTTC.

The CDR3 loop is CATSREAGVNQPQHF. Written as DNA, the CDR3 is TGTGCCACCAGCAGAGAGGCGGGGGTTAATCAGCCCCAGCATTTT. The V gene is TRBV15, the J gene TRBJ1-5; perhaps TRBD1 as D (5 bases). Trimming removed 0 bases from V and 4 bases from J, with 10 bases in between. The CDR3 runs 15 residues. Germline V gene lookup returns CDR1 LNHNV and CDR2 YYDKDF (reference sequence).

The chain recombines TRBV19 with TRBJ1-2; 7 bases agree with TRBD1. The germline CDR1 and CDR2 sequences are LNHDA and SQIVND (reference sequence). V shed 3 bases, J shed 3 bases, and the junction held 10 bases outside the gene matches. CDR3 length: 16 amino acids. The CDR3 sequence is CASSMLEGARDYGYTF. CDR3 nucleotides: TGTGCCAGTAGTATGTTGGAGGGGGCGCGGGACTATGGCTACACCTTC.

V usage is TRBV5-4 and J usage is TRBJ2-7, with 8 bases aligning to TRBD1. J was trimmed by 4 bases and V by 4 bases; bases with no gene match: 4. The CDR3 loop spans 13 amino acids. The germline V gene has CDR1 SGHNT and CDR2 YYREEE (reference sequence). CDR3 coding DNA: TGTGCCAGCAGCACAAGACAGGGGTACGAGCAGTACTTC. Protein: CASSTRQGYEQYF.

This rearrangement joins TRBV18 to TRBJ2-7, with 7 bases identical to TRBD1. Germline V gene sequence: CDR1 KGHSH, CDR2 LQKENI. This CDR3 comprises 15 residues. Germline trimming cut 2 bases from V and 3 bases from J; bases unmatched to any gene: 7. Here the CDR3 reads CASSPRTGVIYEQYF. The CDR3 region has the DNA TGTGCCAGCTCACCAAGGACAGGTGTAATCTACGAGCAGTACTTC. The entire variable domain, with the rest obtained from reference TRBV18 and TRBJ2-7, is as follows: NAGVMQNPRHLVRRRGQEARLRCSPMKGHSHVYWYRQLPEEGLKFMVYLQKENIIDESGMPKERFSAEFPKEGPSILRIQQVVRGDSAAYFCASSPRTGVIYEQYFGPGTRLTVT.